The clone carrying this T cell receptor (beta chain) was recorded only once. This entry is derived from a study of blood T cell repertoires in COVID-19. Study background: Nucleic acid was either cDNA or gDNA, and it came from T cells, B-cell-depleted T cells, or PBMCs.

Participant-given clinical history determined each cohort assignment. The assay was immunoSEQ multiplex PCR, and TCRdb's table has in-frame clones only and misses some. The sample records over 130,000 clones, around 79% being singletons. The origin of this receptor is a woman aged 50 to 60 who had recovered from COVID-19. Source material: PBMCs or T cells enriched from blood (not recorded which).

The CDR3 here is CASSLGAGGPQGEQYF. CDR3 nucleotides: TGTGCCAGCAGCTTAGGAGCGGGGGGGCCCCAGGGCGAGCAGTACTTC. The rearrangement uses TRBV7-6 and TRBJ2-7, with 10 bases that match TRBD2. V lost 1 base, J lost 6 bases, and 9 bases stayed unmatched. Germline V gives CDR1 SGHVS, CDR2 FNYEAQ. The CDR3 sequence is 16 residues long.